The rows below give T cell receptor beta chains drawn from one sample of a study of T cells expressing NK-cell markers. TCRdb reanalyzed the 5' RACE reads, giving one entry per CDR3 protein sequence and no DNA. Its table lists 150,000 or so distinct CDR3 sequences. The sequencing sample was made of blood T cells: a sorted CD56 or NKG2C T cell subset, CD4+ or CD8+ T cells, or bulk PBMC T cells (not recorded which). The source of these receptors is a woman aged 45-65 years in good health. Each CDR3 is given with its conserved first and last residue.

J: TRBJ2-1; V: TRBV19; CDR3: CATSFGTPPTEQFF
J: TRBJ2-7; V: TRBV24-1; CDR3: CATSDSRRTDRGLDYEQYF
J: TRBJ1-5; V: TRBV4-1; CDR3: CASSQGQDGYQPQHF
J: TRBJ2-2; V: TRBV29-1; CDR3: CSRPNYSGRSAGELFF
J: TRBJ1-5; V: TRBV13; CDR3: CASSVSGGRPQHF
J: TRBJ2-3; V: TRBV7-8; CDR3: CASSPIHQQDTQYF
J: TRBJ1-3; V: TRBV12-3/TRBV12-4; CDR3: CASSLDSGSGNTIYF
J: TRBJ2-4; V: TRBV5-1; CDR3: CASSTGLAGDGNIQYF
J: TRBJ2-7; V: TRBV7-9; CDR3: CASSLTLAGVDEQYF
J: TRBJ1-1; V: TRBV12-3/TRBV12-4; CDR3: CASSSTRDEAFF
J: TRBJ2-5; V: TRBV6-5; CDR3: CASGDRAQETQYF
J: TRBJ2-5; V: TRBV12-3/TRBV12-4; CDR3: CASSFSPGQGETQYF
J: TRBJ2-7; V: TRBV24-1; CDR3: CATSTSTGPSSYEQYF
J: TRBJ2-1; V: TRBV12-5; CDR3: CASGLDDFNEQFF
J: TRBJ1-3; V: TRBV12-3/TRBV12-4; CDR3: CASSLPGRQNTIYF
J: TRBJ2-2; V: TRBV29-1; CDR3: CSVTSGRGTGELFF
J: TRBJ2-1; V: TRBV24-1; CDR3: CATSGLGVQNEQFF
J: TRBJ2-2; V: TRBV29-1; CDR3: CSVGTSGSAGELFF
J: TRBJ2-3; V: TRBV27; CDR3: CASSGGGDTQYF
J: TRBJ1-1; V: TRBV29-1; CDR3: CSVAEPMNTEAFF
J: TRBJ2-1; V: TRBV7-9; CDR3: CASLWSLANEQFF
J: TRBJ2-4; V: TRBV5-1; CDR3: CASSLTGDGAKNIQYF
J: TRBJ1-2; V: TRBV7-9; CDR3: CASSPTDSPNYGYTF
J: TRBJ2-7; V: TRBV12-3/TRBV12-4; CDR3: CASSFWFEGESYEQYF
J: TRBJ2-2; V: TRBV6-5; CDR3: CASSGQQGVDTGELFF
J: TRBJ2-1; V: TRBV6-2/TRBV6-3; CDR3: CASSYETSGTYNEQFF
J: TRBJ2-3; V: TRBV21-1; CDR3: CASSNWGERTDTQYF
J: TRBJ2-1; V: TRBV7-9; CDR3: CASSFPVGLASNEQFF
J: TRBJ1-1; V: TRBV12-5; CDR3: CASGLVTTEAFF
J: TRBJ2-5; V: TRBV29-1; CDR3: CSVDGTGRSGGFETQYF
J: TRBJ2-2; V: TRBV5-6; CDR3: CASSYPGETGELFF
J: TRBJ2-3; V: TRBV3-1; CDR3: CASTPHREFHMGSTDTQYF
J: TRBJ2-1; V: TRBV5-1; CDR3: CASSLVSWREIPSLDEQFF
J: TRBJ2-7; V: TRBV20-1; CDR3: CSARDHPNYGGTYEQYF
J: TRBJ1-1; V: TRBV7-9; CDR3: CASSSGGDITEAFF
J: TRBJ2-2; V: TRBV11-2; CDR3: CASSSHGGWGRDTGELFF
J: TRBJ2-2; V: TRBV10-3; CDR3: CATGLAENTGELFF
J: TRBJ2-7; V: TRBV29-1; CDR3: CSALGVDGYEQYF
J: TRBJ2-2; V: TRBV24-1; CDR3: CATSDLRVGTGELFF
J: TRBJ2-5; V: TRBV23-1; CDR3: CASSRIRHKKETQYF
J: TRBJ2-3; V: TRBV10-3; CDR3: CAISESDLSSTDTQYF
J: TRBJ2-1; V: TRBV7-9; CDR3: CASSAYRTSGSRDEQFF
J: TRBJ2-1; V: TRBV19; CDR3: CASMSGIYNEQFF
J: TRBJ2-5; V: TRBV7-9; CDR3: CASRLGGETQYF
J: TRBJ2-5; V: TRBV18; CDR3: CASSPGGALETQYF
J: TRBJ1-4; V: TRBV7-9; CDR3: CASSWEQGLSAKLFF
J: TRBJ2-1; V: TRBV9; CDR3: CASSVGGLNNEQFF
J: TRBJ2-1; V: TRBV2; CDR3: CASSEGGNEQFF
J: TRBJ2-1; V: TRBV4-2; CDR3: CASSQDTIHSLMDEQFF
J: TRBJ2-3; V: TRBV10-3; CDR3: CAISESGQSTDTQYF
J: TRBJ2-5; V: TRBV20-1; CDR3: CSATTGQGLETQYF
J: TRBJ2-1; V: TRBV29-1; CDR3: CSAQAWDEQFF
J: TRBJ2-3; V: TRBV27; CDR3: CASNRLVGGDTQYF